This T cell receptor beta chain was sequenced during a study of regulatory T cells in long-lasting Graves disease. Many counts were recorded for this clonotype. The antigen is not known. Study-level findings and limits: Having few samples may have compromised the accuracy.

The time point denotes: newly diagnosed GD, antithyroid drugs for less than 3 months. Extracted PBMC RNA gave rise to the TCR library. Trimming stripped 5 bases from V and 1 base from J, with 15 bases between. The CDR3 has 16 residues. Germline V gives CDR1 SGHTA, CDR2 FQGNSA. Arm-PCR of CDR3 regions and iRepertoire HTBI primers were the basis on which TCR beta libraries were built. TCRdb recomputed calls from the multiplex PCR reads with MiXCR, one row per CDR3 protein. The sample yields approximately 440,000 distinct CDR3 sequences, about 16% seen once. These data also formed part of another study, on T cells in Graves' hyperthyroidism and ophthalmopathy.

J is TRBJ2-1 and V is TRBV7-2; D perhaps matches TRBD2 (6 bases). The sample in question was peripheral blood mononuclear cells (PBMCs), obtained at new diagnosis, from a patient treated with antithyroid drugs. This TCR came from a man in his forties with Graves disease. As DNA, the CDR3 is TGTGCCAGCAGCCTTTCGGGGGAGCCGTCCTACAATGAGCAGTTCTTC. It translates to CASSLSGEPSYNEQFF.